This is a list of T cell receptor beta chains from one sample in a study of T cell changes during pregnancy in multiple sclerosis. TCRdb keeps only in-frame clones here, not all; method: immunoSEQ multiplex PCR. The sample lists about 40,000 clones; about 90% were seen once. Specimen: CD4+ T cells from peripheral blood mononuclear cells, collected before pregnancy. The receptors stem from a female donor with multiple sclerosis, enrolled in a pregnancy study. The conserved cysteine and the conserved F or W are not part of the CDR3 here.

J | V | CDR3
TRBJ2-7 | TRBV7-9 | ASSLDRGGEQY
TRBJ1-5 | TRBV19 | ASSLTGGGNQPQH
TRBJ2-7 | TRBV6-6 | ASSYLSGSATYEQY
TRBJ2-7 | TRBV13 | ASSPLPAYEQY
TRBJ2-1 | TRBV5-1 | ASSLRASGKIEQF
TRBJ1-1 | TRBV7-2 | ASSVQGGDTEAF
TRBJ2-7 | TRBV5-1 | ASSLMASGTYEQY
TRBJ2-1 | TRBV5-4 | ASSLPTATNEQF
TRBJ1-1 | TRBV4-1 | ASSQKTTRDIQRNTEAF
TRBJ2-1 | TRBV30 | AWNAASGRAGFREQF
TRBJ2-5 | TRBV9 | ASSSGWGGGSPETQY
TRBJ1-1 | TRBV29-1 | SVVSKRQAEAF
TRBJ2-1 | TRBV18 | ASSPTSNPHHERF
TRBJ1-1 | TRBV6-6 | ASSQKGGTEAF
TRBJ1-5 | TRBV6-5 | ATKESGSNQPQH
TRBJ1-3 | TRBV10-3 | ATSWDSRNTIY
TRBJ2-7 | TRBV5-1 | ASSLALTSSGGDDAYEQY
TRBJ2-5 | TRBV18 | ASSPGLGETQY